These 30 T cell receptor beta chains were sequenced from one sample in a study of T-cell reconstitution after alpha-beta-depleted transplantation in children. TCRbeta library preparation incorporated unique molecular identifiers. Each CDR3 protein is one row after TCRdb ran MiXCR on the PCR reads. The sample lists some 640,000 distinct CDR3 sequences, around 16% occurring once. The sample here was PBMCs from the stem cell graft donor, taken from the stem cell graft. These receptors originate from a human donor who donated a stem cell graft to a child with acute myeloid leukemia.

This clonotype was picked up many times. The chain uses TRBV20-1 and TRBJ1-2; D remains ambiguous. The CDR3 extends over 11 amino acids. The V end was cut by 0 bases, the J end by 8 bases, with 7 bases between. Germline CDR1 and CDR2: DFQATT and SNEGSKA (reference sequence). This chain's CDR3 is CSARDRAGYTF. Written as DNA, the CDR3 is TGCAGTGCTAGAGATCGGGCGGGCTACACCTTC.

This clonotype was seen repeatedly, ten times or more. The V gene is TRBV7-2, the J gene TRBJ2-5; TRBD1 aligns across 9 bases. Germline trimming cut 3 bases from V and 3 bases from J; bases unmatched to any gene: 5. Germline CDR1 reads SGHTA; CDR2 reads FQGNSA. This CDR3 contains 15 residues. CDR3 nucleotides: TGTGCCAGCAGCTTCCCGGGACAGGGCAAAGAGACCCAGTACTTC. It encodes CASSFPGQGKETQYF.

This clonotype was recorded at least ten times. V usage is TRBV7-2 and J usage is TRBJ1-2, with 9 bases lining up with TRBD1. CDR3 length: 15 residues. V was clipped by 2 bases and J by 5 bases; unmatched bases: 6. Germline V gene data show CDR1 as SGHTA and CDR2 as FQGNSA. CDR3 amino acids: CASSLSFDRGYGYTF. The CDR3 DNA is TGTGCCAGCAGCTTATCTTTCGACAGGGGGTATGGCTACACCTTC. The full variable domain, rest sourced from reference TRBV7-2 and TRBJ1-2, is GAGVSQSPSNKVTEKGKDVELRCDPISGHTALYWYRQSLGQGLEFLIYFQGNSAPDKSGLPSDRFSAERTGGSVSTLTIQRTQQEDSAVYLCASSLSFDRGYGYTFGSGTRLTVV.

This clonotype was picked up many times. The gene calls are TRBV7-2 and TRBJ2-1, with 7 bases identical to TRBD2. V lost 2 bases, J lost 4 bases, and 8 bases stayed unmatched. There are 16 residues in the CDR3. Germline V lookup: CDR1 SGHTA, CDR2 FQGNSA. The CDR3 loop is CASSLFGTNLYNEQFF. The CDR3 coding sequence is TGTGCCAGCAGCTTATTCGGGACTAACCTGTACAATGAGCAGTTCTTC. The whole variable domain, filled in from reference TRBV7-2 and TRBJ2-1, reads GAGVSQSPSNKVTEKGKDVELRCDPISGHTALYWYRQSLGQGLEFLIYFQGNSAPDKSGLPSDRFSAERTGGSVSTLTIQRTQQEDSAVYLCASSLFGTNLYNEQFFGPGTRLTVL.

This clonotype showed up just a few times. The J gene is TRBJ1-2, the V gene TRBV4-3; 10 bases are shared with TRBD1. Germline V gene data show CDR1 as LGHNA and CDR2 as YSLEER. The length of the CDR3 is 15 residues. J gave up 4 bases and V 1 base, and 3 bases lay outside the gene matches. CDR3 amino acids: CASSQVGTGAYGYTF. CDR3 coding DNA: TGCGCCAGCAGCCAAGTGGGGACAGGGGCCTATGGCTACACCTTC.

The table lists this clonotype with many counts. The chain carries TRBV4-3 and TRBJ1-1; D is unresolved. Germline CDR1 is LGHNA and CDR2 is YSLEER. The CDR3 length is 13 residues. The V and J ends lost 3 bases and 0 bases respectively, with 5 bases between them. The CDR3: CASSQQLNTEAFF. The CDR3 nucleotides are TGCGCCAGCAGCCAGCAGTTGAACACTGAAGCTTTCTTT.

This clonotype has ten or more counts. The V and J genes are TRBV5-1 and TRBJ1-2; TRBD1 might be the D (6 bases). Trimming pared 1 base from V and 4 bases from J, leaving 14 bases between. The CDR3 runs 15 residues. From germline, CDR1 is SGHRS and CDR2 YFSETQ. CDR3 region: CASSLSGDTFYGYTF. CDR3 bases: TGCGCCAGCAGCTTGTCGGGGGACACCTTCTATGGCTACACCTTC.

Many counts were recorded for this clonotype. V gene TRBV27 combines with J gene TRBJ1-2; D might be TRBD1 (5 bases). Between the trimmed V and J ends, which lost 0 bases and 4 bases, there was a span of 15 bases. There are 16 residues in the CDR3. Germline CDR1 is MNHEY and CDR2 is SMNVEV (reference sequence). CDR3 amino acids: CASSLSRGGDGYGYTF. In DNA, the CDR3 is TGTGCCAGCAGTTTATCACGGGGCGGGGATGGCTATGGCTACACCTTC.

This clonotype was observed a handful of times. The genes are TRBV12-3 or TRBV12-4 and TRBJ2-6, with D tentatively TRBD2 (5 bases). The CDR3 extends over 16 amino acids. V was pared by 3 bases and J by 4 bases, with 13 bases between. Here the CDR3 reads CASSFDRGDGANVLTF. The CDR3 DNA reads TGTGCCAGCAGTTTCGACCGGGGAGACGGGGCCAACGTCCTGACTTTC.

This chain uses TRBV5-6 with TRBJ1-2; D is undetermined. V lost 6 bases, J lost 4 bases, and 16 bases lay in between. In germline, CDR1 is SGHDT, CDR2 YYEEEE. The CDR3 sequence is 14 residues long. CDR3 region: CASKPAPSFYGYTF. Here the CDR3 DNA reads TGTGCCAGCAAGCCCGCTCCCTCCTTCTATGGCTACACCTTC. Filled out from reference TRBV5-6 and TRBJ1-2, the complete variable domain reads DAGVTQSPTHLIKTRGQQVTLRCSPKSGHDTVSWYQQALGQGPQFIFQYYEEEERQRGNFPDRFSGHQFPNYSSELNVNALLLGDSALYLCASKPAPSFYGYTFGSGTRLTVV.

This clonotype was counted at least ten times. This CDR3 reads CASSYSTGGETTGRCQPQHF. CDR3 bases: TGTGCCAGCAGTTACTCGACGGGGGGAGAGACGACAGGGCGCTGTCAGCCCCAGCATTTT. The rearrangement uses TRBV6-2 or TRBV6-3 and TRBJ1-5, with 7 bases lining up with TRBD1. CDR1 and CDR2 from the germline V gene are MNHEY and SVGEGT. J was trimmed by 6 bases and V by 0 bases; bases with no gene match: 20. The CDR3 contains 20 residues.

This clonotype was detected only a few times. V gene TRBV5-5 combines with J gene TRBJ2-7; D is perhaps TRBD2 (7 bases). The CDR3 runs 14 residues. V was cut by 1 base and J by 7 bases, with 15 bases left in between. Germline V gene lookup returns CDR1 SGHKS and CDR2 YYEKEE (reference sequence). CDR3 residues: CASSLWGAGEEQYF. CDR3 DNA sequence: TGTGCCAGCAGCTTGTGGGGGGCGGGAGAGGAGCAGTACTTC.

In its sample, this clonotype was seen a few times. This rearrangement joins TRBV15 to TRBJ1-1; D call uncertain. Per the germline V gene, CDR1 is LNHNV and CDR2 is YYDKDF (reference sequence). With 0 bases removed from V and 4 bases from J, the gap between germline ends came to 12 bases. This CDR3 is 15 amino acids long. The chain's CDR3 is CATSREKGQPTEAFF. CDR3 nucleotides: TGTGCCACCAGCAGAGAAAAAGGGCAACCCACTGAAGCTTTCTTT.

This chain links TRBV15 with TRBJ1-1, with D hard to call. Trimming left V 5 bases short and J 2 bases short, with 9 bases between. Germline V gene lookup returns CDR1 LNHNV and CDR2 YYDKDF (reference sequence). This CDR3 has 13 amino acids. Written as DNA, the CDR3 is TGTGCCACCAGCGTACCATACAACACTGAAGCTTTCTTT. As protein: CATSVPYNTEAFF.

This clonotype was counted at least ten times. This chain connects TRBV20-1 to TRBJ2-5, with a weak D call TRBD1 (6 bases). Deletions cut 0 bases from V and 0 bases from J, with 14 bases between. From germline, CDR1 is DFQATT and CDR2 SNEGSKA (reference sequence). The CDR3 is 16 residues long. As DNA, the CDR3 is TGCAGTGCTAGAGATTTGAGGGGGTCGTACCAAGAGACCCAGTACTTC. It codes for CSARDLRGSYQETQYF.

This clonotype was counted a few times. This chain connects TRBV6-5 to TRBJ2-5, with no clear D. The germline V and J ends were trimmed by 2 bases and 4 bases, with 5 bases remaining between them. This CDR3 region has 12 residues. CDR1 and CDR2 (germline): MNHEY, SVGAGI. The CDR3 protein is CASSYDTETQYF. The CDR3 DNA reads as TGTGCCAGCAGTTACGACACAGAGACCCAGTACTTC.

This clonotype was counted ten times or more. The V call is TRBV20-1, the J call TRBJ1-2, with TRBD1 identical over 11 bases. After removal of 4 bases from V and 4 bases from J, the junction contained 5 bases not matched to a gene. This CDR3 has 14 amino acids. CDR1 is DFQATT, CDR2 SNEGSKA, per germline (reference sequence). The CDR3 bases are TGCAGTGCTACGGGACAGGGGGGGAGCTATGGCTACACCTTC. Protein: CSATGQGGSYGYTF.

This rearrangement joins TRBV5-6 to TRBJ2-1; D not resolved. The CDR3 has 15 residues. Germline V gives CDR1 SGHDT, CDR2 YYEEEE. The V end was cut by 6 bases, the J end by 4 bases, with 17 bases between. CDR3 region: CASTIYNTLYNEQFF. The CDR3 region has the DNA TGTGCCAGCACCATTTATAATACCCTATACAATGAGCAGTTCTTC.

The gene calls are TRBV20-1 and TRBJ1-5; D might be TRBD1 (5 bases). The CDR3 has 14 amino acids. The germline V gene has CDR1 DFQATT and CDR2 SNEGSKA (reference sequence). The V end lost 3 bases, the J end lost 5 bases, and 14 bases lay between the germline ends. As DNA, the CDR3 is TGCAGTGCTAGGGGACTTGGGGAGGATCAGCCCCAGCATTTT. Residues: CSARGLGEDQPQHF.

This clonotype was observed a few times. The chain is built from TRBV5-1 and TRBJ2-3; perhaps D is TRBD1 or TRBD2 (5 bases each). Trimming cost V 7 bases and J 2 bases, with 11 bases left between them. The CDR3 is 13 residues long. Per the germline V gene, CDR1 is SGHRS and CDR2 is YFSETQ. DNA for the CDR3: TGCGCCAGCGAAGTGGGGGACACAGATACGCAGTATTTT. This sequence encodes CASEVGDTDTQYF. Full variable domain (missing parts from reference TRBV5-1 and TRBJ2-3): KAGVTQTPRYLIKTRGQQVTLSCSPISGHRSVSWYQQTPGQGLQFLFEYFSETQRNKGNFPGRFSGRQFSNSRSEMNVSTLELGDSALYLCASEVGDTDTQYFGPGTRLTVL.

The rearrangement joins TRBV20-1 to TRBJ2-7; a possible D gene is TRBD1 (7 bases). Germline CDR1 DFQATT, CDR2 SNEGSKA (reference sequence). The germline V and J ends were trimmed by 1 base and 0 bases, with 19 bases remaining between them. The CDR3 length is 17 residues. CDR3 DNA sequence: TGCAGTGCTAGAGCCCTGGGGCAGGGGGGCCGCTCCTACGAGCAGTACGTC. Translation gives CSARALGQGGRSYEQYV.

This clonotype has at least ten counts. The chain joins TRBV20-1 to TRBJ1-2; 9 bases match TRBD1. Germline CDR1 DFQATT, CDR2 SNEGSKA (reference sequence). This CDR3 contains 14 residues. V gave up 4 bases and J gave up 8 bases; unmatched junction bases: 11. CDR3 amino acids: CSATGQGFPSGYTF. CDR3 nucleotide sequence: TGCAGTGCTACGGGACAGGGCTTCCCTAGCGGCTACACCTTC.

The chain carries TRBV4-3 and TRBJ2-7, with TRBD2 matching over 8 bases. After removal of 2 bases from V and 3 bases from J, the junction contained 9 bases not matched to a gene. CDR1 is LGHNA and CDR2 is YSLEER in the germline V gene. CDR3 length equals 16 residues. For the CDR3, the DNA is TGCGCCAGCAGCCAAACTAGCGGTGGAGGGTACTACGAGCAGTACTTC. It encodes CASSQTSGGGYYEQYF.

This clonotype was seen only a few times. The chain carries TRBV29-1 and TRBJ1-5; a weak D match, TRBD1 (5 bases). CDR3 length equals 13 residues. V lost 5 bases and J lost 6, with 14 bases in between. Germline CDR1 is SQVTM and CDR2 is ANQGSEA. The CDR3 here is CSVYEGLGQPQHF. As DNA, the CDR3 is TGCAGCGTTTATGAGGGGTTAGGTCAGCCCCAGCATTTT.

A few counts support this clonotype. The J gene is TRBJ1-1, the V gene TRBV12-3 or TRBV12-4; D remains unclear. Trimming removed 0 bases at V and 1 base at J, with 12 bases between. The CDR3 loop spans 16 amino acids. The CDR3 nucleotides are TGTGCCAGCAGTTTAGCGTTAGACACCACGAACACTGAAGCTTTCTTT. Its protein product is CASSLALDTTNTEAFF.

This rearrangement joins TRBV7-2 to TRBJ1-5, with a tentative D call TRBD1 (6 bases). The length of the CDR3 is 17 residues. The ends were cut back, 5 bases at V and 0 bases at J, with 17 bases in the middle. Looked up from germline, CDR1 is SGHTA and CDR2 is FQGNSA. CDR3 sequence: CASSPREGGYSNQPQHF. The CDR3 coding sequence is TGTGCCAGCAGCCCTAGGGAGGGGGGGTATAGCAATCAGCCCCAGCATTTT.

This clonotype has a count of ten or more. J is TRBJ1-2 and V is TRBV20-1; D is uncertain. V was trimmed by 2 bases and J by 3 bases, leaving 7 bases between them. This CDR3 contains 12 residues. The germline V gene has CDR1 DFQATT and CDR2 SNEGSKA (reference sequence). In DNA form, the CDR3 reads TGCAGTGCTAGAAAGGAAGACTATGGCTACACCTTC. This sequence encodes CSARKEDYGYTF.

This clonotype has just a few counts. The J gene is TRBJ2-5, the V gene TRBV7-2, with D maybe TRBD2 (6 bases). Trimming stripped 5 bases from V and 3 bases from J, with 13 bases between. The CDR3 loop spans 14 amino acids. The germline V gene has CDR1 SGHTA and CDR2 FQGNSA. The CDR3 bases are TGTGCCAGCAGCCCCGAGGGAGGTGAAGAGACCCAGTACTTC. This gives the protein CASSPEGGEETQYF. The entire variable domain, with the rest obtained from reference TRBV7-2 and TRBJ2-5, is as follows: GAGVSQSPSNKVTEKGKDVELRCDPISGHTALYWYRQSLGQGLEFLIYFQGNSAPDKSGLPSDRFSAERTGGSVSTLTIQRTQQEDSAVYLCASSPEGGEETQYFGPGTRLLVL.

J is TRBJ1-1 and V is TRBV12-3 or TRBV12-4; D gene ambiguous. The CDR3 has 13 residues. The V end was cut by 5 bases, the J end by 0 bases, with 7 bases between. The CDR3 sequence is CASSNGLNTEAFF. In DNA, the CDR3 is TGTGCCAGCAGTAACGGCCTGAACACTGAAGCTTTCTTT.

The CDR3 sequence: CSARLLGGGTGRTDTQYF. The CDR3 coding sequence is TGCAGTGCTAGATTACTAGGCGGGGGCACGGGACGCACAGATACGCAGTATTTT. The V call is TRBV20-1, the J call TRBJ2-3; D is perhaps TRBD2 (7 bases). Trimming removed 2 bases at V and 1 base at J, with 22 bases between. The CDR3 consists of 18 residues. Per the germline V gene, CDR1 is DFQATT and CDR2 is SNEGSKA (reference sequence).